The rows below give T cell receptor beta chains drawn from one sample of a study of PD-1 blockade in mismatch repair-deficient tumors. Sequenced by immunoSEQ multiplex PCR; TCRdb stores in-frame clones only, minus some. The sample includes tens of thousands of clones, over 80% of them seen just once. This material consisted of PBMCs, taken less than 7 weeks after starting pembrolizumab. The source is an adult with mismatch repair-deficient cancer. Both conserved end residues are part of each CDR3. D genes are given only for firm matches. Not every row has a clone size; where given, it reads once, few, many or a size class.

v_gene	j_gene	d_gene	abundance	CDR3nt	CDR3aa
TRBV28	TRBJ1-2	TRBD1	NA	TGTGCCAGCAGTTCAACCGGGACAGGGGGTCGTTCCTATGGCTACACCTTC	CASSSTGTGGRSYGYTF
TRBV18	TRBJ1-3	NA	NA	TGTGCCAGCTCACCGAATGTAGGTCGGAGGGCGACTGGAAACACCATATATTTT	CASSPNVGRRATGNTIYF
TRBV28	TRBJ2-7	NA	few	TGTGCCAGCAGTTGGGAGGAGGGGGCGAGGGAGCAGTACTTC	CASSWEEGAREQYF
TRBV4-2	TRBJ1-5	TRBD1	NA	TGTGCCAGCAGCCAAGATTTGAGGGGGCCTGATCAGCCCCAGCATTTT	CASSQDLRGPDQPQHF
TRBV27	TRBJ1-3	NA	NA	TGTGCCAGCAGTTTTACCAGGGGCTCTGGAAACACCATATATTTT	CASSFTRGSGNTIYF
TRBV10-3	TRBJ1-2	NA	NA	TGTGCCATCAGTGATGGGGCAGGGGCAAGCTATGGCTACACCTTC	CAISDGAGASYGYTF
TRBV4-1	TRBJ1-1	NA	NA	TGCGCCAGCAGTGGCGACAGGAGCTTGAACACTGAAGCTTTCTTT	CASSGDRSLNTEAFF
TRBV2	TRBJ1-6	NA	once	TGTGCCAGCAGTGTATCCCTTTCCTTTAATTCACCCCTCCACTTT	CASSVSLSFNSPLHF
TRBV5-6	TRBJ2-5	TRBD2	NA	TGTGCCAGCAGCTCTCTAGCGGGAGCCGGAGAGACCCAGTACTTC	CASSSLAGAGETQYF
TRBV6-5	TRBJ2-1	NA	NA	TGTGCCAGCAGTTCGGGCGGGGGCCCCTACAATGAGCAGTTCTTC	CASSSGGGPYNEQFF
TRBV5-4	TRBJ2-1	TRBD1	NA	TGTGCCAGCAGCTTGGCTGGGACAGGGGGGTACAATGAGCAGTTCTTC	CASSLAGTGGYNEQFF
TRBV30	TRBJ2-7	TRBD2	NA	TGTGCCTGGAGCCCCCTAGCGGGAAGCGTGTACTTC	CAWSPLAGSVYF
TRBV5-5	TRBJ1-2	TRBD1	once	TGTGCCAGCAGCGCCACGGACAGGGTCGGGATCTATGGCTACACCTTC	CASSATDRVGIYGYTF
TRBV13	TRBJ1-1	NA	NA	TGTGCCAGCAGCCCCCCCCGGGGGATGAACACTGAAGCTTTCTTT	CASSPPRGMNTEAFF
TRBV27	TRBJ2-3	NA	NA	TGTGCCAGCAGTTATGGCCCCATCGCCACAGATACGCAGTATTTT	CASSYGPIATDTQYF
TRBV19	TRBJ1-5	TRBD1	NA	TGTGCCAGTAGTCTAGGGGGCGGCTACAATCAGCCCCAGCATTTT	CASSLGGGYNQPQHF
TRBV7-9	TRBJ2-6	TRBD1	NA	TGTGCCAGCAGCTTTCAGGGGGCTGGGGCCAACGTCCTGACTTTC	CASSFQGAGANVLTF
TRBV5-1	TRBJ1-5	NA	NA	TGCGCCAGCAGCCCCCTGGGACACCAGAATCAGCCCCAGCATTTT	CASSPLGHQNQPQHF
TRBV9	TRBJ2-2	TRBD1	NA	TGTGCCAGCAGCAAAACGGGACAGGGCACCGGGGAGCTGTTTTTT	CASSKTGQGTGELFF
TRBV6-6	TRBJ2-3	NA	NA	TGTGCCAGCAGTTACTCCCAGGGAGGTACGGATACGCAGTATTTT	CASSYSQGGTDTQYF
TRBV6-1	TRBJ1-5	NA	NA	TGTGCCAGCAGTATTGAGGGCAATCAGCCCCAGCATTTT	CASSIEGNQPQHF
TRBV6-5	TRBJ1-2	TRBD1	NA	TGTGCCAGCAGTTATTTTGCCAGGGGGCAAGGCTACACCTTC	CASSYFARGQGYTF
TRBV27	TRBJ2-7	TRBD2	NA	TGTGCCAGCAGTTCCATCCGAGGGAGGGAGTACGAGCAGTACTTC	CASSSIRGREYEQYF
TRBV2	TRBJ2-3	TRBD1	once	TGTGCCAGCAGTGAATCAGGGGGCGCGGGCACAGATACGCAGTATTTT	CASSESGGAGTDTQYF
TRBV5-4	TRBJ1-2	TRBD1	NA	TGTGCCAGCAGCTACAACTTATTTGGGTTGGGGACAGGGCAGAATGGCTACACCTTC	CASSYNLFGLGTGQNGYTF
TRBV2	TRBJ1-1	NA	NA	TGTGCCAGCAGTCCTCAGGGGATGGGGAACACTGAAGCTTTCTTT	CASSPQGMGNTEAFF
TRBV27	TRBJ2-1	NA	NA	TGTGCCAGCAGTTTAACTGGGACTCTCTACAATGAGCAGTTCTTC	CASSLTGTLYNEQFF
TRBV5-4	TRBJ2-2	NA	NA	TGTGCCAGCAGCTTGGACGGGATTGGGGAGCTGTTTTTT	CASSLDGIGELFF
TRBV4-2	TRBJ2-6	NA	NA	TGTGCCAGCAGCCAATCGGATAGCAACTCTGGGGCCAACGTCCTGACTTTC	CASSQSDSNSGANVLTF
TRBV4-1	TRBJ1-2	NA	NA	TGCGCCAGCAGCCCCGCCGACAGCTATGGCTACACCTTC	CASSPADSYGYTF
TRBV6-5	TRBJ1-1	NA	NA	TGTGCCAGCAGTTACAGCCGGGGGGGGAACACTGAAGCTTTCTTT	CASSYSRGGNTEAFF
TRBV19	TRBJ2-2	NA	NA	TGTGCCAGTAGCCGGGCAGGGCCCGGGGAGCTGTTTTTT	CASSRAGPGELFF
TRBV5-1	TRBJ2-1	TRBD2	NA	TGCGCCAGCAGCCAGACTAGCGCCTACAATGAGCAGTTCTTC	CASSQTSAYNEQFF
TRBV28	TRBJ2-5	NA	NA	TGTGCCAGCAGCCCCGTTGGGGGTTTCGCGGGACCAGGGGAGACCCAGTACTTC	CASSPVGGFAGPGETQYF
TRBV27	TRBJ1-2	TRBD1	NA	TGTGCCAGCAGTCCCCAGGGGGTTGGCTACACCTTC	CASSPQGVGYTF
TRBV2	TRBJ2-1	NA	NA	TGTGCCAGCACCCAGGAGGTCTACAATGAGCAGTTCTTC	CASTQEVYNEQFF
TRBV28	TRBJ2-5	NA	NA	TGTGCCAGCAGTCGACCCCGTGGGGCTATAGAGACCCAGTACTTC	CASSRPRGAIETQYF
TRBV28	TRBJ2-5	TRBD1	NA	TGTGCCAGCAGTTCCGACCGGGACAGGGGAAGACAAGAGACCCAGTACTTC	CASSSDRDRGRQETQYF
TRBV30	TRBJ2-5	TRBD1	NA	TGTGCCTCGGGACAGTCTTCGTACCAAGAGACCCAGTACTTC	CASGQSSYQETQYF
TRBV5-1	TRBJ2-2	TRBD2	NA	TGCGCCAGCAGCTCTGGACTAGCGGATTACACCGGGGAGCTGTTTTTT	CASSSGLADYTGELFF
TRBV6-4	TRBJ2-3	TRBD1	NA	TGTGCCAGCAGTGGGACAGGGGGCACAGATACGCAGTATTTT	CASSGTGGTDTQYF
TRBV19	TRBJ1-2	TRBD1	NA	TGTGCCAGTACCGACAGGGATCGGTATGGCTACACCTTC	CASTDRDRYGYTF
TRBV11-3	TRBJ1-6	TRBD1	once	TGTGCCAGCAGCCGACAGGGCGAATATAATTCACCCCTCCACTTT	CASSRQGEYNSPLHF
TRBV18	TRBJ2-7	NA	NA	TGTGCCAGCTCACACCTTAGTAGGGGCTTACGGCAGTACTTC	CASSHLSRGLRQYF
TRBV11-1	TRBJ2-5	TRBD1	NA	TGTGCCAGCAGCTCCGGACAGGTTGCGACCCAGTACTTC	CASSSGQVATQYF
TRBV14	TRBJ2-2	TRBD2	NA	TGTGCCAGCAGCTTAGCGGGGAGCGGGGAGCTGTTTTTT	CASSLAGSGELFF
TRBV5-8	TRBJ1-5	TRBD1	NA	TGTGCCAGCAGCTTTCCCCTTAGACAGGGGAGGCAGCCCCAGCATTTT	CASSFPLRQGRQPQHF